These T cell receptor beta chains were read from a single sample in a study of cytomegalovirus exposure and HLA in healthy donors. Here immunoSEQ multiplex PCR was the method, and the copy in TCRdb shows in-frame clones only, minus some. The profile shows fewer than 250,000 clones, 65% to 80% of them singletons. The source material was PBMCs. All receptors come from a woman in her thirties or forties in good health and CMV-seronegative. The CDR3 runs from the conserved cysteine through the conserved F or W. The D gene is left open where the match is weak. For some rows the clone size is stated as once, few or many, or as a class when expanded; others skip it.

abundance: .
v_gene: TRBV5-6
j_gene: TRBJ1-2
d_gene: .
CDR3nt: TGTGCCAGCAGCTTGCGCTTGAGCAGCTACACCTTC
CDR3aa: CASSLRLSSYTF

abundance: once
v_gene: TRBV2
j_gene: TRBJ1-2
d_gene: TRBD1
CDR3nt: TGTGCCAGCAGGCCGGACAGGGGGCTTGGCTACACCTTC
CDR3aa: CASRPDRGLGYTF

abundance: .
v_gene: TRBV19
j_gene: TRBJ1-2
d_gene: TRBD1
CDR3nt: TGTGCCAGTAGTATTTCCGGGGACAGGGGGGATGGCTACACCTTC
CDR3aa: CASSISGDRGDGYTF

abundance: .
v_gene: TRBV5-4
j_gene: TRBJ2-7
d_gene: .
CDR3nt: TGTGCCAGTGCCGAACGACCGGGTTACGAGCAGTACTTC
CDR3aa: CASAERPGYEQYF

abundance: .
v_gene: TRBV29-1
j_gene: TRBJ1-2
d_gene: .
CDR3nt: TGCAGCGCTCTCGCGCGAGGCGGCAGGGCGGGCTACACCTTC
CDR3aa: CSALARGGRAGYTF

abundance: .
v_gene: TRBV27
j_gene: TRBJ2-7
d_gene: .
CDR3nt: TGTGCCAGCAGACCACTTGGGGGCGTCTCCTACGAGCAGTACTTC
CDR3aa: CASRPLGGVSYEQYF

abundance: .
v_gene: TRBV19
j_gene: TRBJ2-3
d_gene: TRBD1
CDR3nt: TGTGCCAGTAGTGTACAGGACAGGGGTTTATCGGATACGCAGTATTTT
CDR3aa: CASSVQDRGLSDTQYF

abundance: .
v_gene: TRBV19
j_gene: TRBJ2-2
d_gene: .
CDR3nt: TGTGCCAGTAGTATGACTAGACCGAACACCGGGGAGCTGTTTTTT
CDR3aa: CASSMTRPNTGELFF

abundance: .
v_gene: TRBV5-4
j_gene: TRBJ2-1
d_gene: TRBD2
CDR3nt: TGTGCCAGCAGCTTGGCCGTGTCTAGCGGGAGTGGAACCTACAATGAGCAGTTCTTC
CDR3aa: CASSLAVSSGSGTYNEQFF

abundance: .
v_gene: TRBV9
j_gene: TRBJ1-3
d_gene: TRBD1
CDR3nt: TGTGCCAGCAGCGCGCATAGGGGACAGAGAGGAAACACCATATATTTT
CDR3aa: CASSAHRGQRGNTIYF

abundance: .
v_gene: TRBV27
j_gene: TRBJ1-1
d_gene: .
CDR3nt: TGTGCCAGCAGTTTATTTCCCCGGGACACTGAAGCTTTCTTT
CDR3aa: CASSLFPRDTEAFF

abundance: .
v_gene: TRBV5-1
j_gene: TRBJ2-2
d_gene: TRBD1
CDR3nt: TGCGCCAGCAGTAGGGACAGGGGCACCGGGGAGCTGTTTTTT
CDR3aa: CASSRDRGTGELFF

abundance: .
v_gene: TRBV18
j_gene: TRBJ2-2
d_gene: TRBD1
CDR3nt: TGTGCCAGCTCACCACCGGGACAGGTTAAGACCGGGGAGCTGTTTTTT
CDR3aa: CASSPPGQVKTGELFF

abundance: .
v_gene: TRBV27
j_gene: TRBJ2-3
d_gene: .
CDR3nt: TGTGCCAGCAGCCTAACCGTCGGACAGCGCACAGATACGCAGTATTTT
CDR3aa: CASSLTVGQRTDTQYF

abundance: .
v_gene: TRBV7-9
j_gene: TRBJ2-5
d_gene: TRBD1
CDR3nt: TGTGCCAGCAGCTCCGGGACAGGGGTGGTGACCCAGTACTTC
CDR3aa: CASSSGTGVVTQYF

abundance: .
v_gene: TRBV21-1
j_gene: TRBJ1-2
d_gene: .
CDR3nt: TGTGCCAGTCCGCAGGGACAGCCATTTAACTATGGCTACACCTTC
CDR3aa: CASPQGQPFNYGYTF

abundance: few
v_gene: TRBV10-3
j_gene: TRBJ2-3
d_gene: TRBD2
CDR3nt: TGTGCCACTAGCGGGTCTAGCACAGATACGCAGTATTTT
CDR3aa: CATSGSSTDTQYF

abundance: .
v_gene: TRBV9
j_gene: TRBJ2-1
d_gene: .
CDR3nt: TGTGCCAGCAGCCACCCTCGGGGGGCCGCACCCTACAATGAGCAGTTCTTC
CDR3aa: CASSHPRGAAPYNEQFF

abundance: .
v_gene: TRBV11-1
j_gene: TRBJ1-4
d_gene: .
CDR3nt: TGTGCCAGCAGCTCCCAGGGCACGGGAGCCGAAAAACTGTTTTTT
CDR3aa: CASSSQGTGAEKLFF

abundance: few
v_gene: TRBV7-2
j_gene: TRBJ1-2
d_gene: .
CDR3nt: TGTGCCAGCAGCTTAGACAGGGAGAGAGTTGGCTACACCTTC
CDR3aa: CASSLDRERVGYTF

abundance: few
v_gene: TRBV7-9
j_gene: TRBJ2-3
d_gene: TRBD1
CDR3nt: TGTTCCAGCAGCGTAGACAGGGCCTCCACAGATACGCAGTATTTT
CDR3aa: CSSSVDRASTDTQYF

abundance: .
v_gene: TRBV30
j_gene: TRBJ2-7
d_gene: TRBD1
CDR3nt: TGTGCCTGGGGACAGGGGGCCGCCTTCTACGAGCAGTACTTC
CDR3aa: CAWGQGAAFYEQYF

abundance: few
v_gene: TRBV5-4
j_gene: TRBJ1-4
d_gene: TRBD1
CDR3nt: TGTGCCAGCAGCCCCGGACAGGGGAGGGATGAAAAACTGTTTTTT
CDR3aa: CASSPGQGRDEKLFF

abundance: .
v_gene: TRBV7-6
j_gene: TRBJ2-1
d_gene: .
CDR3nt: TGTGCCAGCAGCTTACTAGTGCCCTACAATGAGCAGTTCTTC
CDR3aa: CASSLLVPYNEQFF

abundance: .
v_gene: TRBV4-3
j_gene: TRBJ2-1
d_gene: .
CDR3nt: TGCGCCAGCAGCCAAGCACGGACTACAGAGCAGTTCTTC
CDR3aa: CASSQARTTEQFF

abundance: .
v_gene: TRBV4-1
j_gene: TRBJ2-5
d_gene: TRBD1
CDR3nt: TGCGCCAGCAGCCAGGGGGACAGGGTCCCAGAGACCCAGTACTTC
CDR3aa: CASSQGDRVPETQYF

abundance: .
v_gene: TRBV2
j_gene: TRBJ1-4
d_gene: .
CDR3nt: TGTGCCAGCAGCTCCCTGACACCGCGAGGGGAAAAACTGTTTTTT
CDR3aa: CASSSLTPRGEKLFF

abundance: .
v_gene: TRBV7-2
j_gene: TRBJ2-3
d_gene: TRBD2
CDR3nt: TGTGCCAGCAGCTTAGAGGTGGGACTATACTATTTT
CDR3aa: CASSLEVGLYYF

abundance: few
v_gene: TRBV7-2
j_gene: TRBJ2-1
d_gene: TRBD2
CDR3nt: TGTGCCAGCAGCTTAGCGGGGGCGACTAGCGGCTCGAGGGAGCAGTTCTTC
CDR3aa: CASSLAGATSGSREQFF

abundance: .
v_gene: TRBV11-2
j_gene: TRBJ1-1
d_gene: .
CDR3nt: TGTGCCAGCAGCTTTTCGAGTGTAGCTTTCTTT
CDR3aa: CASSFSSVAFF

abundance: .
v_gene: TRBV7-9
j_gene: TRBJ2-3
d_gene: TRBD2
CDR3nt: TGTGCCAGCAGTCCCACTAGCGCGACAGATACGCAGTATTTT
CDR3aa: CASSPTSATDTQYF

abundance: .
v_gene: TRBV10-3
j_gene: TRBJ2-3
d_gene: .
CDR3nt: TGTGCCATCAGGAGGGACACCAAGACGGTAGATACGCAGTATTTT
CDR3aa: CAIRRDTKTVDTQYF

abundance: .
v_gene: TRBV5-1
j_gene: TRBJ2-7
d_gene: .
CDR3nt: TGCGCCAGCAGCTGGGGGGGACATCGGTACTTC
CDR3aa: CASSWGGHRYF

abundance: .
v_gene: TRBV14
j_gene: TRBJ2-2
d_gene: .
CDR3nt: TGTGCCAGCAGCCTTGCAGGGGATACGAACACCGGGGAGCTGTTTTTT
CDR3aa: CASSLAGDTNTGELFF

abundance: .
v_gene: TRBV2
j_gene: TRBJ1-3
d_gene: TRBD1
CDR3nt: TGTGCCAGCAGTGTCTCCCGGACAGGGGCGGAAAACACCATATATTTT
CDR3aa: CASSVSRTGAENTIYF

abundance: .
v_gene: TRBV28
j_gene: TRBJ2-1
d_gene: .
CDR3nt: TGTGCCAGCAGTTTTTCAAGCAAAGTATCCTACAATGAGCAGTTCTTC
CDR3aa: CASSFSSKVSYNEQFF

abundance: .
v_gene: TRBV27
j_gene: TRBJ1-3
d_gene: TRBD1
CDR3nt: TGTGCCAGCAGTTTATCGATAGGACAGGGTTTAGCTGGAAACACCATATATTTT
CDR3aa: CASSLSIGQGLAGNTIYF

abundance: .
v_gene: TRBV19
j_gene: TRBJ1-1
d_gene: .
CDR3nt: TGTGCCAGTAGTTCCTTAAGGGGCACTGAAGCTTTCTTT
CDR3aa: CASSSLRGTEAFF

abundance: .
v_gene: TRBV19
j_gene: TRBJ2-1
d_gene: TRBD2
CDR3nt: TGTGCCAGTAGTAAAACTAGCGGGAGTAGGAATGAGCAGTTCTTC
CDR3aa: CASSKTSGSRNEQFF

abundance: once
v_gene: TRBV5-4
j_gene: TRBJ2-2
d_gene: .
CDR3nt: TGTGCCAGCAGTGGAGGGATACAGAACACCGGGGAGCTGTTTTTT
CDR3aa: CASSGGIQNTGELFF

abundance: few
v_gene: TRBV27
j_gene: TRBJ2-1
d_gene: .
CDR3nt: TGTGCCAGCGGCCTAGTGAATGAGCAGTTCTTC
CDR3aa: CASGLVNEQFF

abundance: .
v_gene: TRBV30
j_gene: TRBJ1-5
d_gene: TRBD1
CDR3nt: TGTGCCTGGGCAGGGGGTTTTGGAGATGGCAATCAGCCCCAGCATTTT
CDR3aa: CAWAGGFGDGNQPQHF

abundance: .
v_gene: TRBV7-2
j_gene: TRBJ1-2
d_gene: TRBD1
CDR3nt: TGTGCCAGCAGCGTAGGAACGACAGGGTCTAACTATGGCTACACCTTC
CDR3aa: CASSVGTTGSNYGYTF

abundance: .
v_gene: TRBV7-8
j_gene: TRBJ1-1
d_gene: .
CDR3nt: TGTGCCAGCAGCTTAGCTCTAACCGGGACACAAGGTGAAGCTTTCTTT
CDR3aa: CASSLALTGTQGEAFF

abundance: .
v_gene: TRBV30
j_gene: TRBJ1-5
d_gene: .
CDR3nt: TGTGCCTGGAGTGTGGAACAGAGCAATCAGCCCCAGCATTTT
CDR3aa: CAWSVEQSNQPQHF

abundance: .
v_gene: TRBV5-1
j_gene: TRBJ2-5
d_gene: .
CDR3nt: TGCGCCAGCAGCTTGGGACTCATCCAGTCAGAGACCCAGTACTTC
CDR3aa: CASSLGLIQSETQYF

abundance: few
v_gene: TRBV9
j_gene: TRBJ2-1
d_gene: .
CDR3nt: TGTGCCAGCAGCGTAGTGGGAGGTGAGCAGTTCTTC
CDR3aa: CASSVVGGEQFF

abundance: .
v_gene: TRBV6-6
j_gene: TRBJ1-5
d_gene: .
CDR3nt: TGTGCCAGCAGTTACTCGCGAGGGTCCAAGCAGCCCCAGCATTTT
CDR3aa: CASSYSRGSKQPQHF

abundance: .
v_gene: TRBV7-9
j_gene: TRBJ2-5
d_gene: .
CDR3nt: TGTGCCAGCAGCCTCGACACCAAGGAGACCCAGTACTTC
CDR3aa: CASSLDTKETQYF

abundance: .
v_gene: TRBV15
j_gene: TRBJ1-4
d_gene: .
CDR3nt: TGTGCCACCAGCCCCCGACACGGTAATGAAAAACTGTTTTTT
CDR3aa: CATSPRHGNEKLFF

abundance: .
v_gene: TRBV18
j_gene: TRBJ1-2
d_gene: .
CDR3nt: TGTGCCAGCTCACCGAGTTATGGCTACACCTTC
CDR3aa: CASSPSYGYTF

abundance: few
v_gene: TRBV19
j_gene: TRBJ2-7
d_gene: TRBD2
CDR3nt: TGTGCCAGTAGTAGGACTAGCGACGAGCAGTACTTC
CDR3aa: CASSRTSDEQYF

abundance: once
v_gene: TRBV7-9
j_gene: TRBJ1-5
d_gene: TRBD1
CDR3nt: TGTGCCAGCAGCCAAGAGACAGGGGGCGCGATGCCCCAGCATTTT
CDR3aa: CASSQETGGAMPQHF

abundance: .
v_gene: TRBV6-1
j_gene: TRBJ1-6
d_gene: .
CDR3nt: TGTGCCAGCCTGGCGCGACGACAGGTTGACTCACCCCTCCACTTT
CDR3aa: CASLARRQVDSPLHF

abundance: once
v_gene: TRBV6-5
j_gene: TRBJ2-2
d_gene: .
CDR3nt: TGTGCCAGCAGGCGGGGAGGGGGGGACACCGGGGAGCTGTTTTTT
CDR3aa: CASRRGGGDTGELFF